This T cell receptor (beta chain) was identified during a study of blood T cells in healthy people across ages. Germline-derived CDR1 and CDR2 are SGDLS and YYNGEE. The CDR3 sequence is 15 residues long. The V segment lost 0 bases and the J segment 2 bases; nucleotides outside the gene matches: 5. Combining a sample-barcoded 5' primer with a J-beta primer mix, a second PCR ran for about 7 to 11 cycles. TCRdb re-called the 5' RACE reads with MiXCR, one entry per CDR3 protein. This sample has around 500,000 distinct CDR3 sequences, with about 27% found just once. In addition, the sample was reused for a study of T cells of mothers and their children.

This chain links TRBV9 with TRBJ2-7; TRBD1 aligns across 7 bases. The sample taken for sequencing was blood. The clonotype was recovered from a boy aged 2 to 10 in good health. CDR3 bases: TGTGCCAGCAGCGTAGCTACAGGGGTAACCTACGAGCAGTACTTC. Its translation is CASSVATGVTYEQYF.